The clone carrying this T cell receptor (beta chain) appeared a few times. This entry belongs to a study of blood T cell repertoires in COVID-19. Overall study context: Samples taken during acute and convalescent COVID-19 were collected in the United States, Italy and Spain. Nucleic acid was either cDNA or gDNA, and it came from T cells, B-cell-depleted T cells, or PBMCs.

Per the authors' pipeline: Estimation of nucleated cell counts was performed using reference gene primer amplification. Profiling relied on immunoSEQ multiplex PCR, and the TCRdb table lists in-frame clones only, not all of them. V and J calls and clone size are those listed in that table; D and trimming were worked out from the DNA. The data contain fewer than 80,000 clones, about 74% of them singletons. Trimming removed 4 bases from V and 0 bases from J; junction bases left unmatched: 3. Germline V gene sequence: CDR1 SGHDT, CDR2 YYEEEE. The CDR3 totals 15 residues. Input material: peripheral blood. This receptor was obtained from a woman older than 75 with acute or convalescent COVID-19. The chain is built from TRBV5-6 and TRBJ1-3; 8 bases align to TRBD1. The CDR3 here is CASSPDRGSGNTIYF. In nucleotides, the CDR3 is TGTGCCAGCAGCCCCGACAGGGGCTCTGGAAACACCATATATTTT.